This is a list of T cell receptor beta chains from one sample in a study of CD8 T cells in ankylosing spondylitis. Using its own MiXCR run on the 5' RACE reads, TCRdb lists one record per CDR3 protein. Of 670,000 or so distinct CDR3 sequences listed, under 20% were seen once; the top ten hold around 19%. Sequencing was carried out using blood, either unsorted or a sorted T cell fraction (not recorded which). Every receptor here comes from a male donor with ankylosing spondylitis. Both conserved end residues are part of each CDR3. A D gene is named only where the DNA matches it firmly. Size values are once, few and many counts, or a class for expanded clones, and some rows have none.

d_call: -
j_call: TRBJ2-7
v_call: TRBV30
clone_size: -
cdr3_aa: CAWNTGTLAYEQYF
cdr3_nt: TGTGCCTGGAACACCGGGACCCTGGCCTACGAGCAGTACTTC

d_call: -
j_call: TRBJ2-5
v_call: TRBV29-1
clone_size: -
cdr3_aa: CSVEFRGGGYNQETQYF
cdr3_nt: TGCAGCGTTGAATTCAGGGGAGGAGGATACAACCAAGAGACCCAGTACTTC

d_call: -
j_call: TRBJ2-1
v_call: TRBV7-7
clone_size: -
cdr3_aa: CASSLVLVPYNEQFF
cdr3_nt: TGTGCCAGCAGCTTAGTACTAGTACCCTACAATGAGCAGTTCTTC

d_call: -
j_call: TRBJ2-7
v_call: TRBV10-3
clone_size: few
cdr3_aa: CAIAEGQEAHEQYF
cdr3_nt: TGTGCCATCGCCGAAGGGCAGGAAGCCCACGAGCAGTACTTC

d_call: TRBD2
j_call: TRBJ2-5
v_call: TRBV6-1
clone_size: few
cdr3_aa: CASGRTSGQETQYF
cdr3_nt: TGTGCCAGCGGGAGGACTAGCGGCCAAGAGACCCAGTACTTC

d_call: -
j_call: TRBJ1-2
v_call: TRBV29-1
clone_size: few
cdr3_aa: CSVDAPAGGYTF
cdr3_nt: TGCAGCGTTGATGCCCCCGCGGGTGGCTACACCTTC

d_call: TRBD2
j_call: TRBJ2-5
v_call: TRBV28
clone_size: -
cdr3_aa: CASSFSGRQETQYF
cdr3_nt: TGTGCCAGCAGTTTTAGCGGGCGGCAAGAGACCCAGTACTTC

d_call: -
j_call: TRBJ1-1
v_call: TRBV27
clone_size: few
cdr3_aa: CASSLGMANTEAFF
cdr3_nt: TGTGCCAGCAGTTTAGGTATGGCCAACACTGAAGCTTTCTTT

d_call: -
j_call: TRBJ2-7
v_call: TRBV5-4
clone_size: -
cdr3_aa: CASSLGAWAYEQYF
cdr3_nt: TGTGCCAGCAGCTTGGGAGCGTGGGCCTACGAGCAGTACTTC

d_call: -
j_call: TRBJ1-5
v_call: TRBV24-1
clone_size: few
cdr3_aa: CATQDTVGQPQHF
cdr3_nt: TGTGCCACCCAGGACACGGTGGGTCAGCCCCAGCATTTT

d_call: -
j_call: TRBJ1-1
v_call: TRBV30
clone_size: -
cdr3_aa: CAWSPGDTEAFF
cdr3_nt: TGTGCCTGGAGTCCCGGGGACACTGAAGCTTTCTTT

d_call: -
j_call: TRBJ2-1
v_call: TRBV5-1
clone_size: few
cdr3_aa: CASSLGLVSKNEQFF
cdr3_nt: TGCGCCAGCAGCTTGGGACTAGTCAGTAAGAATGAGCAGTTCTTC

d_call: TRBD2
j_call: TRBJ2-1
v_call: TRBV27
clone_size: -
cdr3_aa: CASSFQGLAGWGPNEQFF
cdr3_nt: TGTGCCAGCAGTTTCCAGGGACTAGCGGGATGGGGACCCAATGAGCAGTTCTTC

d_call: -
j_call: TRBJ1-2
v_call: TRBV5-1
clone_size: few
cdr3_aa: CASSSGVGYYGYTF
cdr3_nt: TGCGCCAGCAGCTCCGGGGTGGGGTATTATGGCTACACCTTC

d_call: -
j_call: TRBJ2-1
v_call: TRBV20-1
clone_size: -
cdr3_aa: CSALDPNSNEQFF
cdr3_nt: TGCAGTGCCCTCGACCCTAACAGCAATGAGCAGTTCTTC

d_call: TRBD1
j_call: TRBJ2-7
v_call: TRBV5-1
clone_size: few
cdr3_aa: CASSRPPGQGSYEQYF
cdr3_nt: TGCGCCAGCAGCCGACCCCCGGGACAGGGCTCCTACGAGCAGTACTTC

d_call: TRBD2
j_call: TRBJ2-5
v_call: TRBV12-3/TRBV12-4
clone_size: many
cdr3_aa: CASSPGTSGQETQYF
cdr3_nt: TGTGCCAGCTCCCCCGGGACTAGCGGCCAAGAGACCCAGTACTTC

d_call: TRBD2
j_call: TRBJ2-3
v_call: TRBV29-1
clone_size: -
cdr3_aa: CSVLAGGPDTQYF
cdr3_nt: TGCAGCGTCCTAGCGGGAGGGCCTGATACGCAGTATTTT

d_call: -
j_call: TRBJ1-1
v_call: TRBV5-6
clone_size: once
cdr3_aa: CAMTSRPNTEAFF
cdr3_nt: TGTGCCATGACCTCCCGGCCCAACACTGAAGCTTTCTTT

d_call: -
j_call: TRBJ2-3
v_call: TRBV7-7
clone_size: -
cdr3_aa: CASSQGVMGTQYF
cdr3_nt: TGTGCCAGCAGCCAAGGGGTTATGGGTACGCAGTATTTT

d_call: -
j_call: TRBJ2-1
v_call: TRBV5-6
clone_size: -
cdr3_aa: CASSLVFGPSYNEQFF
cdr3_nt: TGTGCCAGCAGCTTGGTTTTCGGACCCTCCTACAATGAGCAGTTCTTC

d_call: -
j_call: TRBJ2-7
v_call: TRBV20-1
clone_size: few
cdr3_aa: CSASPSSGTQYEQYF
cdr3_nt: TGCAGTGCTAGTCCCTCCAGTGGGACACAATACGAGCAGTACTTC

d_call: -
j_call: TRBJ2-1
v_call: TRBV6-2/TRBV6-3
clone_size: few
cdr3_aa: CASSYGLSEWEQFF
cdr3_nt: TGTGCCAGCAGTTACGGTCTATCCGAATGGGAGCAGTTCTTC

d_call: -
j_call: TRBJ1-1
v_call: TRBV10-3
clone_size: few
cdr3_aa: CAISPSGKTEAFF
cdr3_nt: TGTGCCATCAGCCCCTCAGGGAAAACTGAAGCTTTCTTT

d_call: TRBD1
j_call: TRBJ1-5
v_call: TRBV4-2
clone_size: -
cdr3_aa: CASSQPATGGGKPQHF
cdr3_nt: TGTGCCAGCAGCCAACCGGCGACAGGGGGAGGGAAGCCCCAGCATTTT

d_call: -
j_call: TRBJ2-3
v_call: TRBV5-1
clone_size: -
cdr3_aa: CASSLGITRGDTQYF
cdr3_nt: TGCGCCAGCAGCTTGGGGATAACTCGGGGAGATACGCAGTATTTT

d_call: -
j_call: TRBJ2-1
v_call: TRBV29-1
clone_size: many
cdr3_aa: CSAGSGSYNEQFF
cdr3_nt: TGCAGCGCCGGATCGGGCTCCTACAATGAGCAGTTCTTC

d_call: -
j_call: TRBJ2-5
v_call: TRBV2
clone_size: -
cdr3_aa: CASRDQYQETQYF
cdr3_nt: TGTGCCAGCAGGGATCAGTACCAAGAGACCCAGTACTTC

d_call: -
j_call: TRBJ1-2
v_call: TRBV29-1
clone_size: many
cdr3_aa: CSVEAGEDGYTF
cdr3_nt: TGCAGCGTAGAAGCAGGGGAGGACGGCTACACCTTC

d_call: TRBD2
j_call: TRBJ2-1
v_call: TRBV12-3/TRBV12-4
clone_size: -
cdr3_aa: CASSLGGGAEQFF
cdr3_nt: TGTGCCAGCAGTTTAGGGGGAGGGGCTGAGCAGTTCTTC

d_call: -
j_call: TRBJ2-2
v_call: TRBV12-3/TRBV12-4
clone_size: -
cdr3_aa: CASSLLPGTLNTGELFF
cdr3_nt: TGTGCCAGCAGTTTACTCCCCGGGACACTAAACACCGGGGAGCTGTTTTTT

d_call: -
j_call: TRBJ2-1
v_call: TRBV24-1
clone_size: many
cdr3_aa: CATSDMRGASSYNEQFF
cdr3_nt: TGTGCCACCAGTGACATGAGGGGGGCAAGCTCCTACAATGAGCAGTTCTTC